A single sample is the source of the 10 T cell receptor beta chains below, sequenced in a study of blood T cell repertoires in COVID-19. Here immunoSEQ multiplex PCR was the method, and the copy in TCRdb shows in-frame clones only, minus some. This table has 150,000 or so clones, about 73% appearing once. Sequencing was done on a sample of peripheral blood. Every receptor here comes from a man at least 80 years old with acute or convalescent COVID-19.

V and J are TRBV3-1 (or the pseudogene TRBV3-2) and TRBJ1-3; 7 nucleotides align to TRBD1. This CDR3 has 15 residues. Trimming removed 1 base from V and 4 bases from J; junction bases left unmatched: 4. Germline-derived CDR1 and CDR2 are LGHDT and YNNKEL (reference sequence). CDR3 protein: CASSQATGFGNTIYF. Here the CDR3 DNA reads TGTGCCAGCAGCCAAGCGACAGGGTTCGGAAACACCATATATTTT.

CDR3 nucleotide sequence: TGTGCCAGCAGCTTCCAGTCTGGAAACACCATATATTTT. Protein product: CASSFQSGNTIYF. The chain couples TRBV5-4 to TRBJ1-3; no definite D call. This CDR3 spans 13 amino acids. Deletions cut 2 bases from V and 1 base from J, with 4 bases between. Looked up from germline, CDR1 is SGHNT and CDR2 is YYREEE (reference sequence). The variable domain in full, completed from reference TRBV5-4 and TRBJ1-3, reads ETGVTQSPTHLIKTRGQQVTLRCSSQSGHNTVSWYQQALGQGPQFIFQYYREEENGRGNFPPRFSGLQFPNYSSELNVNALELDDSALYLCASSFQSGNTIYFGEGSWLTVV.

The rearrangement uses TRBV5-6 and TRBJ2-5; 9 bases agree with TRBD2. The junction had 7 bases not matched to a gene; V was cut back by 2 bases and J by 5 bases. Germline assignment: CDR1 SGHDT and CDR2 YYEEEE. The CDR3 loop spans 15 amino acids. Here the CDR3 reads CASSLEGLAGETQYF. In nucleotides, the CDR3 is TGTGCCAGCAGCTTAGAGGGACTAGCTGGGGAGACCCAGTACTTC.

Concerning this clone itself: Other DNA sequences from this sample encode an identical CDR3 as well. This rearrangement joins TRBV5-1 to TRBJ2-3; TRBD1 matches 11 bases. Per germline, CDR1 SGHRS and CDR2 YFSETQ. The CDR3 spans 15 residues. With 4 bases clipped from V and 2 bases from J, the junction kept 3 bases outside the gene matches. The CDR3, as DNA: TGCGCCAGCAGCCCCGGACAGGGGGCCACAGATACGCAGTATTTT. The encoded protein is CASSPGQGATDTQYF.

The chain couples TRBV10-1 to TRBJ2-5; a weak D match, TRBD1 (6 bases). The CDR3 runs to 12 residues. V was cut by 10 bases and J by 4 bases, with 13 bases left in between. CDR1 and CDR2 (germline): WNHNN, SYGVQD (reference sequence). The CDR3 sequence: CATSGQGETQYF. CDR3 bases: TGCGCCACCTCGGGACAAGGAGAGACCCAGTACTTC.

This chain links TRBV27 with TRBJ2-7; 7 bases align to TRBD1. The CDR3 has 14 residues. J lost 0 bases, V lost 7 bases, and 6 bases had no gene match. Germline V gene lookup returns CDR1 MNHEY and CDR2 SMNVEV (reference sequence). CDR3 loop: CASTKQGLSYEQYF. The CDR3, as DNA: TGTGCCAGCACCAAACAGGGGCTCTCCTACGAGCAGTACTTC.

The J gene is TRBJ1-5, the V gene TRBV15; D might be TRBD1 (5 bases). Germline loops: CDR1 LNHNV, CDR2 YYDKDF (reference sequence). The length of the CDR3 is 15 residues. V dropped 1 base and J dropped 6 bases, with 13 bases sitting between them. The CDR3 nucleotides are TGTGCCACCAGCAGAGTTGACCGGCAGGGTCAGCCCCAGCATTTT. This translates into CATSRVDRQGQPQHF.

The chain uses TRBV4-3 and TRBJ1-4, with TRBD1 as a possible D gene (5 bases). The ends were cut back, 1 base at V and 1 base at J, with 7 bases in the middle. Germline CDR1 reads LGHNA; CDR2 reads YSLEER. The CDR3 has 15 residues. The CDR3 is CASSQGGGTNEKLFF. The DNA for the CDR3 is TGCGCCAGCAGCCAAGGGGGGGGAACTAATGAAAAACTGTTTTTT.

The chain combines TRBV7-8 with TRBJ1-2, with D uncertain. Trimming removed 5 bases from V and 1 base from J, with 11 bases in between. Per germline, CDR1 SGHVS and CDR2 FQNEAQ. This CDR3 region has 14 residues. The CDR3 DNA reads TGTGCCAGCAGCCGAGTGACAAGTAACTATGGCTACACCTTC. It yields the protein CASSRVTSNYGYTF.

The rearrangement links TRBV19 to TRBJ2-7; weak D call: TRBD2 (6 bases). Trimming pared 5 bases from V and 3 bases from J, leaving 17 bases between. CDR1 is LNHDA and CDR2 is SQIVND in the germline V gene (reference sequence). The CDR3 length is 15 residues. CDR3: CASSLGVGGVYEQYF. CDR3 DNA sequence: TGTGCCAGTAGTCTCGGGGTGGGCGGGGTCTACGAGCAGTACTTC.